This is a list of T cell receptor beta chains from one sample in a study of blood T cells in healthy people across ages. TCRdb reanalysed the 5' RACE reads using MiXCR and keeps one entry per CDR3 protein. The data hold over 950,000 distinct CDR3 sequences, with approximately 38% observed a single time. The specimen sequenced was blood. These TCRs come from a man aged 18 to 29 in good health. CDR3s include the opening cysteine and the closing phenylalanine or tryptophan. A D gene is named only where the DNA matches it firmly. Size is omitted from some rows. Given values are once, few, many or a class for expanded clones.

TRBJ2-2 TRBV27 - TRBD1 CASSLGQGVNGELFF TGTGCCAGCAGTCTGGGACAGGGGGTAAACGGGGAGCTGTTTTTT
TRBJ2-3 TRBV3-1 - TRBD1 CASSHHGQGADTQYF TGTGCCAGCAGCCACCATGGACAGGGGGCAGATACGCAGTATTTT
TRBJ2-3 TRBV7-2 many - CASSPSGRTDTQYF TGTGCCAGCAGCCCGTCGGGCCGGACAGATACGCAGTATTTT
TRBJ2-3 TRBV2 - - CASGRFAGSTDTQYF TGTGCCAGCGGCCGGTTCGCGGGGAGCACAGATACGCAGTATTTT
TRBJ1-1 TRBV19 - - CASSIARANTEAFF TGTGCCAGTAGTATAGCCAGGGCCAACACTGAAGCTTTCTTT
TRBJ1-2 TRBV29-1 - - CSARGEWHGYTF TGCAGCGCACGAGGGGAATGGCATGGCTACACCTTC
TRBJ1-1 TRBV12-3/TRBV12-4 - - CASSQKKPRTVMNTEAFF TGTGCCAGCAGTCAGAAAAAACCCCGGACAGTAATGAACACTGAAGCTTTCTTT
TRBJ2-1 TRBV6-5 few - CASRNPRESRNEQFF TGTGCCAGCAGGAATCCCAGGGAAAGTAGAAATGAGCAGTTCTTC
TRBJ1-2 TRBV7-2 once - CASSLVPRTNYGHTF TGTGCCAGCAGCTTAGTGCCGAGGACAAACTATGGCCACACCTTC
TRBJ2-1 TRBV29-1 - TRBD1 CSTGGRQGNEQFF TGCAGCACCGGTGGGCGACAGGGCAATGAGCAGTTCTTC
TRBJ1-1 TRBV27 few - CASSLVKNTEAFF TGTGCCAGCAGTTTAGTCAAGAACACTGAAGCTTTCTTT
TRBJ2-1 TRBV5-1 - TRBD2 CASSSTSGGIQFF TGCGCCAGCAGCTCGACTAGCGGGGGGATACAGTTCTTC
TRBJ2-1 TRBV27 - TRBD1 CASSATGTGSSYNEQFF TGTGCCAGCAGTGCAACCGGGACAGGGTCTTCCTACAATGAGCAGTTCTTC
TRBJ2-1 TRBV12-5 - TRBD2 CASGLLSGVYNEQFF TGCGCTAGTGGTCTACTTAGCGGGGTCTACAATGAGCAGTTCTTC
TRBJ2-6 TRBV6-7 few - CASNPREVSSGANVLTF TGTGCCAGCAACCCCAGGGAAGTGAGCTCTGGGGCCAACGTCCTGACTTTC
TRBJ1-2 TRBV7-2 - - CASSPKARVNYGYTF TGTGCCAGCAGCCCTAAAGCAAGGGTAAACTATGGCTACACCTTC
TRBJ1-2 TRBV5-1 - - CDSSLDYDGYTF TGCGACAGCAGCTTGGATTATGATGGCTACACCTTC
TRBJ1-1 TRBV5-1 - - CASSSNSQGIGTEAFF TGCGCCAGCAGCTCCAACTCACAGGGAATTGGCACTGAAGCTTTCTTT
TRBJ2-5 TRBV12-3/TRBV12-4 few TRBD2 CASSAHGTSSETQYF TGTGCCAGCAGTGCCCACGGGACTAGCTCGGAGACCCAGTACTTC
TRBJ1-4 TRBV27 few - CASRTQGSANEKLFF TGTGCCAGCAGAACCCAGGGGTCGGCTAATGAAAAACTGTTTTTT